The 26 T cell receptor beta chains below come from one sample, sequenced in a study of blood T cell repertoires in COVID-19. Using immunoSEQ multiplex PCR, the repertoire was profiled, and TCRdb retains in-frame clones only, with some absent. Among around 240,000 clones listed, around 88% were seen once. The material sequenced was peripheral blood. Receptors originate from a young woman who had recovered from COVID-19.

The gene calls are TRBV9 and TRBJ1-5; D is undetermined. The CDR3 contains 13 residues. Trimming stripped 0 bases from V and 4 bases from J, with 5 bases between. In germline, CDR1 is SGDLS, CDR2 YYNGEE. CDR3 DNA sequence: TGTGCCAGCAGCGTAGCTTCTAATCAGCCCCAGCATTTT. This translates into CASSVASNQPQHF.

This chain links TRBV11-2 with TRBJ2-1; 8 bases are shared with TRBD2. V was pared by 6 bases and J by 7 bases, with 11 bases of the junction left unmatched. This CDR3 is 15 amino acids long. From germline, CDR1 is SGHAT and CDR2 FQNNGV. CDR3 bases: TGTGCCAGCAGATTGCGCAGCGGGGGAGGTAATGAGCAGTTCTTC. It codes for CASRLRSGGGNEQFF.

V usage is TRBV7-2 and J usage is TRBJ2-3; TRBD2 agrees at 14 bases. V shed 4 bases, J shed 6 bases, and the junction held 6 bases outside the gene matches. The CDR3 covers 16 residues. Per the germline V gene, CDR1 is SGHTA and CDR2 is FQGNSA. The CDR3 protein is CASSSGTSGGGDTQYF. The CDR3 DNA reads TGTGCCAGCAGCTCAGGGACTAGCGGGGGTGGTGATACGCAGTATTTT. Drawing the rest from reference TRBV7-2 and TRBJ2-3, the complete variable domain is GAGVSQSPSNKVTEKGKDVELRCDPISGHTALYWYRQSLGQGLEFLIYFQGNSAPDKSGLPSDRFSAERTGGSVSTLTIQRTQQEDSAVYLCASSSGTSGGGDTQYFGPGTRLTVL.

The V and J genes are TRBV19 and TRBJ1-4, with a tentative D call TRBD1 (5 bases). Trimming pared 6 bases from V and 3 bases from J, leaving 11 bases between. This CDR3 is 14 amino acids long. Germline assignment: CDR1 LNHDA and CDR2 SQIVND (reference sequence). CDR3 region: CASRQGTSNEKLFF. The CDR3 DNA is TGTGCCAGTAGGCAGGGAACGTCTAATGAAAAACTGTTTTTT. The full variable domain, in which reference TRBV19 and TRBJ1-4 provide the parts outside the CDR3, is DGGITQSPKYLFRKEGQNVTLSCEQNLNHDAMYWYRQDPGQGLRLIYYSQIVNDFQKGDIAEGYSVSREKKESFPLTVTSAQKNPTAFYLCASRQGTSNEKLFFGSGTQLSVL.

The chain has TRBV5-4 and TRBJ1-1; D is ambiguous. This CDR3 has 14 amino acids. Looked up from germline, CDR1 is SGHNT and CDR2 is YYREEE (reference sequence). Between the trimmed V and J ends, which lost 4 bases and 1 base, there was a span of 11 bases. Here the CDR3 reads CASSPIGKNTEAFF. In nucleotides, the CDR3 is TGTGCCAGCAGCCCGATCGGGAAGAACACTGAAGCTTTCTTT. Combining the CDR3 with reference TRBV5-4 and TRBJ1-1 gives the whole variable domain ETGVTQSPTHLIKTRGQQVTLRCSSQSGHNTVSWYQQALGQGPQFIFQYYREEENGRGNFPPRFSGLQFPNYSSELNVNALELDDSALYLCASSPIGKNTEAFFGQGTRLTVV.

The chain couples TRBV10-3 to TRBJ1-5; 8 nucleotides match TRBD1. The junction had 2 bases not matched to a gene; V was cut back by 6 bases and J by 4 bases. CDR1 ENHRY and CDR2 SYGVKD come from the germline V gene. The CDR3 has 13 residues. The CDR3 loop is CAIRQGANQPQHF. CDR3 nucleotide sequence: TGTGCCATCAGGCAGGGGGCTAATCAGCCCCAGCATTTT.

V usage is TRBV27 and J usage is TRBJ1-1; 7 bases map to TRBD1. CDR1 and CDR2 from the germline V gene are MNHEY and SMNVEV (reference sequence). This CDR3 comprises 17 residues. J lost 4 bases, V lost 5 bases, and 16 bases had no gene match. The CDR3 loop reads CASSPNRGWRLGTEAFF. The CDR3 DNA reads TGTGCCAGCAGTCCAAACAGGGGTTGGCGACTGGGCACTGAAGCTTTCTTT.

This chain joins TRBV30 and TRBJ1-6; D gene unclear. Germline CDR1 reads GTSNPN; CDR2 reads SVGIG (reference sequence). The CDR3 has 16 amino acids. V lost 0 bases, J lost 0 bases, and 9 bases lay in between. The CDR3 loop is CAWSVHRSSYNSPLHF. The CDR3 nucleotides are TGTGCCTGGAGTGTACATAGGAGCTCCTATAATTCACCCCTCCACTTT. Full variable domain (outside the CDR3, taken from reference TRBV30 and TRBJ1-6): SQTIHQWPATLVQPVGSPLSLECTVEGTSNPNLYWYRQAAGRGLQLLFYSVGIGQISSEVPQNLSASRPQDRQFILSSKKLLLSDSGFYLCAWSVHRSSYNSPLHFGNGTRLTVT.

This clone was observed a handful of times. The chain joins TRBV24-1 to TRBJ1-5, with 9 nucleotides matching TRBD1. V gave up 5 bases and J gave up 3 bases; unmatched junction bases: 7. CDR3 length equals 16 residues. The V gene's germline CDR1 is KGHDR and CDR2 SFDVKD. This chain's CDR3 is CATSGAGQGSNQPQHF. The CDR3 bases are TGTGCCACCAGTGGGGCGGGACAGGGCTCCAATCAGCCCCAGCATTTT.

The V call is TRBV2, the J call TRBJ2-3; D uncertain. This CDR3 has 12 residues. Germline CDR1 and CDR2: SNHLY and FYNNEI. Trimming left V 5 bases short and J 3 bases short, with 6 bases between. CDR3 protein: CASSTSTDTQYF. CDR3 coding DNA: TGTGCCAGCAGTACAAGTACAGATACGCAGTATTTT.

The V and J genes are TRBV19 and TRBJ2-3; 7 bases fit TRBD1. V shed 3 bases, J shed 3 bases, and the junction held 6 bases outside the gene matches. CDR3 length equals 15 residues. Germline V CDR1 and CDR2: LNHDA, SQIVND (reference sequence). For the CDR3, the DNA is TGTGCCAGTAGTATTTATGACAGGGAAACAGATACGCAGTATTTT. Residues: CASSIYDRETDTQYF.

This chain joins TRBV4-2 and TRBJ2-3, with 7 bases matching TRBD2. Trimming removed 0 bases from V and 6 bases from J; junction bases left unmatched: 6. The CDR3 runs 15 residues. Germline CDR1 LGHNA, CDR2 YNFKEQ. CDR3 coding DNA: TGTGCCAGCAGCCAAGAGGTAGCGGGTGCCGATACGCAGTATTTT. This encodes CASSQEVAGADTQYF.

The chain employs TRBV10-2 and TRBJ1-4; 7 bases are shared with TRBD1. CDR1 is WSHSY, CDR2 SAAADI, per germline. The length of the CDR3 is 16 residues. V shed 5 bases, J shed 0 bases, and the junction held 6 bases outside the gene matches. Written as DNA, the CDR3 is TGCGCCAGCAGTCACGGACAGGCAACAACTAATGAAAAACTGTTTTTT. Residues: CASSHGQATTNEKLFF.

The sample holds a few counts of this clone. V usage is TRBV27 and J usage is TRBJ1-2; D call uncertain. V gave up 3 bases and J gave up 2 bases, with 7 bases separating them. This CDR3 is built from 13 residues. The germline CDR1 and CDR2 sequences are MNHEY and SMNVEV (reference sequence). CDR3 in amino acids: CASSFAQNYGYTF. CDR3 bases: TGTGCCAGCAGTTTTGCACAGAACTATGGCTACACCTTC.

With regard to this clone: At one end the junction does not follow the germline gene, possibly because of a read error. J is TRBJ1-1 and V is TRBV6-1; D perhaps matches TRBD1 (5 bases). Germline values: CDR1 MNHNS, CDR2 SASEGT. The CDR3 consists of 13 residues. The CDR3: CASREGAGSEAFF. Here the CDR3 DNA reads TGTGCCAGCAGGGAAGGGGCGGGGAGTGAAGCTTTCTTT.

The CDR3 loop is CASSPQIADTQYF. DNA of the CDR3: TGTGCCAGCAGCCCTCAAATAGCAGATACGCAGTATTTT. This chain joins TRBV9 and TRBJ2-3, with no clear D. The V end lost 4 bases, the J end lost 4 bases, and 10 bases lay between the germline ends. Looked up from germline, CDR1 is SGDLS and CDR2 is YYNGEE. The CDR3 extends over 13 amino acids.

The chain combines TRBV5-4 with TRBJ1-1; no clear D. The germline CDR1 and CDR2 sequences are SGHNT and YYREEE (reference sequence). V shed 4 bases and J shed 7 bases, with 23 bases lying between them. This CDR3 region has 16 residues. CDR3 sequence reads: CASSPYPGRASDEAFF. The CDR3 DNA reads TGTGCCAGCAGCCCGTATCCGGGGAGGGCCTCCGATGAAGCTTTCTTT.

The rearrangement uses TRBV6-2 or TRBV6-3 and TRBJ2-7, with a possible D match to TRBD2 (6 bases). Trimming took 0 bases from V and 1 from J, leaving 7 bases between them. CDR1 and CDR2 (germline): MNHEY, SVGEGT. The CDR3 extends over 14 amino acids. The CDR3 sequence: CASSYSGTSYEQYF. The CDR3 DNA reads as TGTGCCAGCAGTTACTCGGGGACTTCCTACGAGCAGTACTTC.

J is TRBJ2-7 and V is TRBV5-5; D call uncertain. Germline assignment: CDR1 SGHKS and CDR2 YYEKEE (reference sequence). The CDR3 totals 13 residues. Between the trimmed V and J ends, which lost 4 bases and 3 bases, there was a span of 11 bases. The CDR3 is CASSLTLSYEQYF. CDR3 DNA sequence: TGTGCCAGCAGCCTTACCCTTAGCTACGAGCAGTACTTC.

The V call is TRBV7-9, the J call TRBJ2-5, with D perhaps TRBD1 (6 bases). CDR3 size: 16 residues. Trimming took 1 base from V and 1 from J, leaving 13 bases between them. Germline assignment: CDR1 SEHNR and CDR2 FQNEAQ (reference sequence). DNA for the CDR3: TGTGCCAGCAGCTTAGGATCAGGGGTCATCCAAGAGACCCAGTACTTC. Translated, it gives CASSLGSGVIQETQYF. Complete variable domain (other parts from reference TRBV7-9 and TRBJ2-5): DTGVSQNPRHKITKRGQNVTFRCDPISEHNRLYWYRQTLGQGPEFLTYFQNEAQLEKSRLLSDRFSAERPKGSFSTLEIQRTEQGDSAMYLCASSLGSGVIQETQYFGPGTRLLVL.

The chain links TRBV15 to TRBJ2-3; D ambiguous. Trimming pared 0 bases from V and 2 bases from J, leaving 9 bases between. The CDR3 loop spans 15 amino acids. CDR1 LNHNV and CDR2 YYDKDF come from the germline V gene (reference sequence). CDR3 DNA sequence: TGTGCCACCAGCAGAGAACGGTACGTCACAGATACGCAGTATTTT. Its translation is CATSRERYVTDTQYF.

This clone is a singleton in its sample. The chain links TRBV2 to TRBJ2-7; possibly TRBD1 for D (6 bases). Deletions cut 6 bases from V and 1 base from J, with 7 bases between. Germline CDR1 reads SNHLY; CDR2 reads FYNNEI. CDR3 length: 12 amino acids. CDR3 residues: CASRGASYEQYF. CDR3 in DNA: TGTGCCAGCAGGGGGGCGTCCTACGAGCAGTACTTC.

This clone was seen only a few times. The genes are TRBV5-1 and TRBJ2-7; tentatively, D is TRBD1 (5 bases). V shed 0 bases and J shed 6 bases, with 10 bases lying between them. Germline V gene data show CDR1 as SGHRS and CDR2 as YFSETQ. The length of the CDR3 is 13 residues. The CDR3 DNA reads TGCGCCAGCAGCTTGGGGGGCCCTCTCGAGCAGTACTTC. Amino acids: CASSLGGPLEQYF.

The rearrangement links TRBV6-5 to TRBJ1-5; 8 bases fit TRBD1. Germline-derived CDR1 and CDR2 are MNHEY and SVGAGI. The CDR3 is 15 amino acids. V gave up 6 bases and J gave up 2 bases; unmatched junction bases: 6. CDR3 loop: CASRLQGGGNQPQHF. The CDR3 DNA is TGTGCCAGCAGACTACAGGGGGGAGGCAATCAGCCCCAGCATTTT.

The gene calls are TRBV7-3 and TRBJ2-5, with TRBD2 identical over 8 bases. The CDR3 totals 24 residues. The germline gives CDR1 SGHTA, CDR2 FQGTGA. The V and J ends lost 1 base and 2 bases, in that order; junction bases with no gene match: 30. CDR3: CASSLNAWVELGPGGRGFQETQYF. In DNA, the CDR3 is TGTGCCAGCAGCTTAAACGCGTGGGTGGAGCTAGGGCCGGGGGGGCGCGGTTTTCAAGAGACCCAGTACTTC. The full variable domain, in which reference TRBV7-3 and TRBJ2-5 provide the parts outside the CDR3, is GAGVSQTPSNKVTEKGKYVELRCDPISGHTALYWYRQSLGQGPEFLIYFQGTGAADDSGLPNDRFFAVRPEGSVSTLKIQRTERGDSAVYLCASSLNAWVELGPGGRGFQETQYFGPGTRLLVL.

The gene calls are TRBV7-3 and TRBJ2-1; 9 bases map to TRBD1. The CDR3 runs to 15 residues. Germline V gene lookup returns CDR1 SGHTA and CDR2 FQGTGA. The V gene end was trimmed by 5 bases and the J gene end by 2 bases; junction bases not matched to a gene: 4. The CDR3 protein is CASSRTGVTYNEQFF. The CDR3 DNA follows: TGTGCCAGCAGCCGGACAGGGGTCACCTACAATGAGCAGTTCTTC.